Below, 30 T cell receptor beta chains from the same sample are listed, as sequenced in a study of lymphopenia after photon versus proton radiotherapy. Sequencing used immunoSEQ multiplex PCR; TCRdb keeps in-frame clones, though not all of them. The sample consists of roughly 53,000 clones, about 83% of them appearing once. Here the sequenced sample was peripheral blood, taken from a patient treated with photon-based radiotherapy. All receptors come from a man aged 45-65 years with gastric cancer.

This sequence joins TRBV27 and TRBJ2-3; D is possibly TRBD1 or TRBD2 (5 bases each). Trimming removed 6 bases at V and 4 bases at J, with 17 bases between. The CDR3 sequence is 15 residues long. The germline V gene encodes CDR1 MNHEY and CDR2 SMNVEV (reference sequence). CDR3 residues: CASSRDWGSSDTQYF. CDR3 sequence (DNA): TGTGCCAGCAGCCGAGACTGGGGGAGTTCAGATACGCAGTATTTT.

The chain couples TRBV15 to TRBJ2-5; 9 bases map to TRBD1. The junction had 7 bases not matched to a gene; V was cut back by 1 base and J by 4 bases. The CDR3 length is 16 residues. Per germline, CDR1 LNHNV and CDR2 YYDKDF (reference sequence). The CDR3 DNA reads TGTGCCACCAGCAGAGGTCTGGGACAGGGCGGAGAGACCCAGTACTTC. Translating gives CATSRGLGQGGETQYF.

V gene TRBV7-8 combines with J gene TRBJ1-1; TRBD1 is a possible D gene (6 bases). This CDR3 contains 13 residues. Looked up from germline, CDR1 is SGHVS and CDR2 is FQNEAQ. V was shortened by 0 bases and J by 12 bases, with 14 bases between the two germline ends. Written as DNA, the CDR3 is TGTGCCAGCAGCTTAGCGGCGGGGGGCGCGACTTTCTTT. Its protein product is CASSLAAGGATFF.

This rearrangement joins TRBV18 to TRBJ1-1; the D gene is possibly TRBD1 (5 bases). Trimming took off 2 bases at V and 7 bases at J, with 11 bases between the two ends. The germline V gene has CDR1 KGHSH and CDR2 LQKENI. CDR3 length: 13 residues. CDR3 protein: CASSPTTGGEAFF. DNA for the CDR3: TGTGCCAGCTCACCAACTACCGGGGGTGAAGCTTTCTTT.

This chain links TRBV5-1 with TRBJ2-1; 8 nucleotides agree with TRBD2. V lost 1 base and J lost 3; bases outside the gene matches: 6. The CDR3 totals 16 residues. Looked up from germline, CDR1 is SGHRS and CDR2 is YFSETQ. The CDR3 region has the DNA TGCGCCAGCAGCTTGCCTAGCGGGTCAATCTACAATGAGCAGTTCTTC. Translation gives CASSLPSGSIYNEQFF.

This clone was seen a few times. The chain couples TRBV7-2 to TRBJ1-2, with 11 bases fitting TRBD1. Germline-derived CDR1 and CDR2 are SGHTA and FQGNSA. The CDR3 length is 15 residues. J was trimmed by 4 bases and V by 5 bases; bases with no gene match: 6. CDR3 residues: CASSLRTGGGYGYTF. In DNA form, the CDR3 reads TGTGCCAGCAGCCTTCGGACAGGGGGCGGCTATGGCTACACCTTC.

The CDR3 nucleotides read TGTGCCAGCAGCTTCGTACAGGGACTCGAGCAGTACTTC. This gives the protein CASSFVQGLEQYF. This sequence joins TRBV7-9 and TRBJ2-7; D could derive from TRBD1 or TRBD2 (6 bases each). The CDR3 runs to 13 residues. Germline CDR1 SEHNR, CDR2 FQNEAQ (reference sequence). Trimming took 3 bases from V and 6 from J, leaving 12 bases between them.

The chain couples TRBV28 to TRBJ1-5; TRBD1 is a possible D gene (5 bases). From germline, CDR1 is MDHEN and CDR2 SYDVKM. The CDR3 has 15 residues. The germline V and J ends were trimmed by 3 bases and 0 bases, with 9 bases remaining between them. CDR3 DNA sequence: TGTGCCAGCAGTTTTCGACAGAGTAGCAATCAGCCCCAGCATTTT. Amino acid sequence: CASSFRQSSNQPQHF.

The chain carries TRBV2 and TRBJ2-1; D might be TRBD1 or TRBD2, each matching 5 bases. The germline V gene encodes CDR1 SNHLY and CDR2 FYNNEI. Trimming left V 2 bases short and J 11 bases short, with 19 bases between. The CDR3 is 15 residues long. The CDR3 coding sequence is TGTGCCAGCAGTGAAAGGGGCGGGCTGAGAATACAGCAGTTCTTC. Translating gives CASSERGGLRIQQFF.

The chain couples TRBV28 to TRBJ2-1; TRBD2 matches 10 bases. The CDR3 length is 14 residues. J was trimmed by 7 bases and V by 5 bases; bases with no gene match: 5. Germline V lookup: CDR1 MDHEN, CDR2 SYDVKM. CDR3 residues: CASSASGSKNEQFF. The CDR3 DNA reads TGTGCCAGCAGTGCTAGCGGGAGTAAGAATGAGCAGTTCTTC.

V usage is TRBV9 and J usage is TRBJ1-2, with 8 nucleotides matching TRBD1. CDR1 and CDR2 from the germline V gene are SGDLS and YYNGEE. The CDR3 consists of 17 residues. J was trimmed by 8 bases and V by 0 bases; bases with no gene match: 15. CDR3 nucleotide sequence: TGTGCCAGCAGCGTAGCTACCCGTAGGACAGGGCCAAGCGGCTACACCTTC. Its translation is CASSVATRRTGPSGYTF.

V and J are TRBV7-9 and TRBJ1-1; D ambiguous. The CDR3 is 13 residues long. Trimming removed 3 bases from V and 5 bases from J, with 10 bases in between. Germline V gene lookup returns CDR1 SEHNR and CDR2 FQNEAQ (reference sequence). The CDR3 loop reads CASSFPDGTEAFF. The CDR3 DNA is TGTGCCAGCAGCTTCCCTGACGGGACTGAAGCTTTCTTT.

Concerning this clone itself: The junction shows a germline mismatch at one end, possibly a read error. The chain combines TRBV7-2 with TRBJ1-1; the D is unclear. CDR3 length: 13 residues. The germline V gene encodes CDR1 SGHTA and CDR2 FQGNSA. CDR3 DNA sequence: TGTGCCGGCAGCTTAATTAAGAACACTGAAGCTTTCTTT. Amino acid sequence: CAGSLIKNTEAFF. Full variable domain (missing parts from reference TRBV7-2 and TRBJ1-1): GAGVSQSPSNKVTEKGKDVELRCDPISGHTALYWYRQSLGQGLEFLIYFQGNSAPDKSGLPSDRFSAERTGGSVSTLTIQRTQQEDSAVYLCAGSLIKNTEAFFGQGTRLTVV.

V gene TRBV4-1 combines with J gene TRBJ2-7, with 9 positions matching TRBD1. J lost 2 bases, V lost 3 bases, and 8 bases had no gene match. From germline, CDR1 is MGHRA and CDR2 YSYEKL. The CDR3 extends over 16 amino acids. CDR3: CASSQTTGTGTYEQYF. Written as DNA, the CDR3 is TGCGCCAGCAGCCAGACAACCGGGACAGGGACCTACGAGCAGTACTTC.

The V gene is TRBV11-3, the J gene TRBJ1-1; D is undetermined. The CDR3 loop spans 15 amino acids. CDR1 is SGHNT and CDR2 is YENEEA in the germline V gene. Trimming removed 5 bases at V and 3 bases at J, with 16 bases between. In DNA, the CDR3 is TGTGCCAGCAGCCCGGGAGGCATTGAGGACACTGAAGCTTTCTTT. It translates to CASSPGGIEDTEAFF.

The chain uses TRBV15 and TRBJ2-1; D is unresolved. V dropped 3 bases and J dropped 6 bases, with 6 bases sitting between them. CDR3 length: 12 residues. Germline V gene data show CDR1 as LNHNV and CDR2 as YYDKDF (reference sequence). The CDR3 region has the DNA TGTGCCACCAGCAGGACGGTCAATGAGCAGTTCTTC. Amino acid sequence: CATSRTVNEQFF.

This clone was counted a few times. The V call is TRBV29-1, the J call TRBJ2-5, with no clear D. The germline V gene has CDR1 SQVTM and CDR2 ANQGSEA. This CDR3 has 13 residues. The V end was cut by 4 bases, the J end by 5 bases, with 14 bases between. The CDR3 is CSVARTKGETQYF. The CDR3 DNA reads TGCAGCGTTGCGAGGACGAAAGGGGAGACCCAGTACTTC.

The CDR3 protein is CAWSAYRDEQYF. DNA of the CDR3: TGTGCCTGGAGTGCCTACAGGGACGAGCAGTACTTC. This chain joins TRBV30 and TRBJ2-5; tentative D call: TRBD1 (6 bases). The J call is uncertain, as TRBJ2-7 better fits the DNA end. Germline CDR1 is GTSNPN and CDR2 is SVGIG (reference sequence). The CDR3 covers 12 residues.

DNA for the CDR3: TGTGCCAGCAGTTTAAAGGCGACGCACAAGGGGGATGAGCAGTTCTTC. Protein sequence: CASSLKATHKGDEQFF. The rearrangement uses TRBV27 and TRBJ2-1; perhaps TRBD1 as D (6 bases). Trimming took off 2 bases at V and 8 bases at J, with 19 bases between the two ends. This CDR3 spans 16 amino acids. Germline V lookup: CDR1 MNHEY, CDR2 SMNVEV (reference sequence).

This clone was picked up one time. V usage is TRBV6-5 and J usage is TRBJ2-5; weak D call: TRBD2 (6 bases). The V end was cut by 4 bases, the J end by 2 bases, with 14 bases between. Germline assignment: CDR1 MNHEY and CDR2 SVGAGI. The CDR3 is made up of 15 amino acids. In DNA, the CDR3 is TGTGCCAGCAGTTCACTAGCAGCACTTCAAGAGACCCAGTACTTC. This gives the protein CASSSLAALQETQYF.

Turning to this clone: A read error likely explains this, since a far larger clone differs by one base. The chain recombines TRBV1 with TRBJ2-1; no DNA check was done on the table's D call, TRBD1. TRBV1 is classified as a pseudogene. The CDR3 consists of 14 residues. CDR3 residues: CTSSHTALSNEQFF. The DNA for the CDR3 is TGCACCAGCAGCCATACCGCCCTCAGCAATGAGCAGTTCTTC.

The J gene is TRBJ2-7, the V gene TRBV18; D is uncertain. Trimming left V 0 bases short and J 4 bases short, with 16 bases between. Germline loops: CDR1 KGHSH, CDR2 LQKENI. The CDR3 is made up of 16 amino acids. CDR3 loop: CASSPPPSLGSYEQYF. The CDR3 nucleotides are TGTGCCAGCTCACCACCGCCTAGTCTGGGCTCTTACGAGCAGTACTTC.

The table lists this clone with a count of one. V usage is TRBV6-4 and J usage is TRBJ1-6; a weak D match, TRBD1 (5 bases). CDR3 size: 14 residues. Trimming removed 3 bases from V and 9 bases from J, with 12 bases in between. Germline V CDR1 and CDR2: MRHNA, SNTAGT. The CDR3 DNA reads TGTGCCAGCAGTGAAGGGGAAGAAACTTCACCCCTCCACTTT. Translating it yields CASSEGEETSPLHF.

The chain links TRBV4-1 to TRBJ1-2; 7 bases are shared with TRBD1. This CDR3 contains 13 residues. Germline V gene lookup returns CDR1 MGHRA and CDR2 YSYEKL. V shed 3 bases and J 4 bases; nucleotides not matched to a gene: 2. CDR3 amino acids: CASSQRGLYGYTF. Here the CDR3 DNA reads TGCGCCAGCAGCCAGAGGGGGCTCTATGGCTACACCTTC.

V usage is TRBV5-1 and J usage is TRBJ1-3; D not certain. The V gene lost 0 bases and the J gene lost 2 bases, with 9 bases spanning the gap. Germline V lookup: CDR1 SGHRS, CDR2 YFSETQ. The CDR3 covers 15 residues. This CDR3 is CASSLDGSAGNTIYF. The CDR3 DNA follows: TGCGCCAGCAGCTTGGATGGGTCAGCTGGAAACACCATATATTTT.

A few counts support this clone. The V and J genes are TRBV19 and TRBJ2-2, with D possibly being TRBD1 or TRBD2 (7 bases each). Germline V gives CDR1 LNHDA, CDR2 SQIVND (reference sequence). Deletions cut 5 bases from V and 4 bases from J, with 17 bases between. The CDR3 is 16 amino acids. The CDR3 here is CASSSSPRGGTGELFF. CDR3 coding DNA: TGTGCCAGTAGTTCCAGCCCCAGGGGGGGCACCGGGGAGCTGTTTTTT.

This chain uses TRBV6-1 with TRBJ1-1; 7 bases fit TRBD1. Unmatched junction bases numbered 7, after V lost 2 bases and J lost 4 bases. CDR3 length equals 15 residues. Germline V lookup: CDR1 MNHNS, CDR2 SASEGT. The CDR3 coding sequence is TGTGCCAGCAGTGAACCGGGACAGTCGGGCACTGAAGCTTTCTTT. Amino acids: CASSEPGQSGTEAFF.

The chain employs TRBV30 and TRBJ2-2; D unclear. Trimming shortened V by 0 bases and J by 4 bases, and 3 bases separated the two germline ends. The CDR3 has 12 residues. Germline CDR1 and CDR2: GTSNPN and SVGIG (reference sequence). The CDR3 reads CAWSVATGELFF. CDR3 nucleotide sequence: TGTGCCTGGAGTGTGGCCACCGGGGAGCTGTTTTTT.

This sequence joins TRBV5-1 and TRBJ1-5, with D possibly matching TRBD1 (6 bases). The ends were cut back, 1 base at V and 1 base at J, with 9 bases in the middle. The CDR3 loop spans 15 amino acids. Germline V gene lookup returns CDR1 SGHRS and CDR2 YFSETQ. CDR3 DNA sequence: TGCGCCAGCAGCTTGACGACAGGAAGCAATCAGCCCCAGCATTTT. Translated, it gives CASSLTTGSNQPQHF. The entire variable domain, with the rest obtained from reference TRBV5-1 and TRBJ1-5, is as follows: KAGVTQTPRYLIKTRGQQVTLSCSPISGHRSVSWYQQTPGQGLQFLFEYFSETQRNKGNFPGRFSGRQFSNSRSEMNVSTLELGDSALYLCASSLTTGSNQPQHFGDGTRLSIL.

This clone came up a few times. The chain employs TRBV7-9 and TRBJ2-5; D might be TRBD1 (6 bases). Germline CDR1 and CDR2: SEHNR and FQNEAQ (reference sequence). This CDR3 region has 15 residues. The V end was cut by 3 bases, the J end by 4 bases, with 15 bases between. CDR3 sequence reads: CASSFTGFRVETQYF. The CDR3 DNA sequence: TGTGCCAGCAGCTTTACAGGGTTTCGGGTAGAGACCCAGTACTTC.